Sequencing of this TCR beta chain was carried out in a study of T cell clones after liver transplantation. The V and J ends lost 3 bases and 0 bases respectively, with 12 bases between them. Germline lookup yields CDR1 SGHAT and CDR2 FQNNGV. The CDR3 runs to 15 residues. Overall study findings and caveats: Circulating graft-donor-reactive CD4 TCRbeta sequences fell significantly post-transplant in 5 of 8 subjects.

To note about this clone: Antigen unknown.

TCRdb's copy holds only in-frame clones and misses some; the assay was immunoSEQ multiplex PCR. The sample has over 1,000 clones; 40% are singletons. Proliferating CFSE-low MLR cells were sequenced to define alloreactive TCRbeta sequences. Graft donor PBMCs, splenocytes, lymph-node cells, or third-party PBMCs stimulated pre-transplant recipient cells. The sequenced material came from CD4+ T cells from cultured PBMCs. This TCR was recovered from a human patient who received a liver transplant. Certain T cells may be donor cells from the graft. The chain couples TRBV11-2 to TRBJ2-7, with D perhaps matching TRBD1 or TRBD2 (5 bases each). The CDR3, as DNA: TGTGCCAGCAGCTTCGAGGGGCAATACTCCTACGAGCAGTACTTC. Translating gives CASSFEGQYSYEQYF.